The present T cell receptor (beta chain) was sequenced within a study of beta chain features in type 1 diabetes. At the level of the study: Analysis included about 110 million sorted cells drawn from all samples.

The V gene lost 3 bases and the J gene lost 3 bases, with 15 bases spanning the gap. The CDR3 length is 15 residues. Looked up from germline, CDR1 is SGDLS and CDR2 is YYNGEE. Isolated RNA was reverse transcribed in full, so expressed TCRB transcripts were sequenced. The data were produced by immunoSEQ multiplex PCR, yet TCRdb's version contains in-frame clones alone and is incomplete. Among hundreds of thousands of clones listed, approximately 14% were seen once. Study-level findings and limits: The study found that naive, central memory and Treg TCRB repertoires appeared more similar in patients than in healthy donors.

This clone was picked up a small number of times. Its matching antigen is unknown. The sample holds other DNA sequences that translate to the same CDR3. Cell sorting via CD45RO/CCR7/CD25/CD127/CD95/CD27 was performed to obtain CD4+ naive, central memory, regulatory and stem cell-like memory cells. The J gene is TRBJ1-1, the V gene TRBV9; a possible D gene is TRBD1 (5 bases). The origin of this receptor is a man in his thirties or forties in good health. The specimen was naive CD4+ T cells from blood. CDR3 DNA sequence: TGTGCCAGCAGCGCCCCCGGGACCTTAGACACTGAAGCTTTCTTT. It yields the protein CASSAPGTLDTEAFF. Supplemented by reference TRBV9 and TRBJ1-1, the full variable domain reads DSGVTQTPKHLITATGQRVTLRCSPRSGDLSVYWYQQSLDQGLQFLIQYYNGEERAKGNILERFSAQQFPDLHSELNLSSLELGDSALYFCASSAPGTLDTEAFFGQGTRLTVV.